This passage covers 25 T cell receptor beta chains from one sample sequenced in a study of T cell changes during pregnancy in multiple sclerosis. Clones were read by immunoSEQ multiplex PCR, and TCRdb kept only the in-frame ones, dropping some. Of more than 35,000 clones detected, 91% appear once; the ten largest clones hold around 8.1%. The specimen comprised CD8+ T cells from peripheral blood mononuclear cells, sampled after pregnancy. These TCRs come from a female donor with multiple sclerosis, enrolled in a pregnancy study.

V gene TRBV5-1 combines with J gene TRBJ2-7; 8 bases map to TRBD1. Trimming cost V 0 bases and J 5 bases; bases outside gene matches: 7. The length of the CDR3 is 15 residues. CDR1 and CDR2 (germline): SGHRS, YFSETQ. The CDR3 DNA reads TGCGCCAGCAGCTTGGGACAGGGGATTTTCCACGAGCAGTACTTC. Protein sequence: CASSLGQGIFHEQYF.

As concerns this clone: Other DNA sequences in this specimen translate into the identical CDR3. The chain couples TRBV29-1 to TRBJ2-7; 11 nucleotides match TRBD2. Germline CDR1 and CDR2: SQVTM and ANQGSEA. This CDR3 region has 16 residues. Unmatched junction bases numbered 10, after V lost 3 bases and J lost 3 bases. The chain's CDR3 is CSVEGAGTSGDYEQYF. The CDR3 DNA follows: TGCAGCGTTGAGGGGGCCGGGACTAGCGGTGACTACGAGCAGTACTTC.

The chain employs TRBV27 and TRBJ2-3, with 7 positions matching TRBD2. The CDR3 totals 15 residues. From germline, CDR1 is MNHEY and CDR2 SMNVEV (reference sequence). The ends lost 2 bases at V and 5 bases at J; junction bases unmatched: 7. CDR3 amino acids: CASSLTSVPGDTQYF. DNA for the CDR3: TGTGCCAGCAGTTTAACTAGCGTTCCAGGAGATACGCAGTATTTT.

The V and J genes are TRBV13 and TRBJ1-1, with 9 bases lining up with TRBD1. The CDR3 runs to 12 residues. V shed 5 bases, J shed 8 bases, and the junction held 3 bases outside the gene matches. Germline-derived CDR1 and CDR2 are PRHDT and FYEKMQ (reference sequence). The CDR3 region is CASSKGTGEAFF. DNA for the CDR3: TGTGCCAGCAGCAAGGGGACAGGGGAAGCTTTCTTT.

The chain couples TRBV5-1 to TRBJ2-1; a weak D match, TRBD1 (5 bases). Germline lookup yields CDR1 SGHRS and CDR2 YFSETQ. The CDR3 runs to 15 residues. Trimming stripped 2 bases from V and 0 bases from J, with 9 bases between. The CDR3 sequence: CASSLGVLSYNEQFF. CDR3 nucleotide sequence: TGCGCCAGCAGCTTAGGGGTACTCTCCTACAATGAGCAGTTCTTC.

The rearrangement links TRBV6-5 to TRBJ2-7; unclear D gene. CDR1 MNHEY and CDR2 SVGAGI come from the germline V gene. Trimming removed 5 bases from V and 4 bases from J, with 12 bases in between. This CDR3 has 13 amino acids. The CDR3 sequence: CASSEAHSYEQYF. The CDR3 coding sequence is TGTGCCAGCAGTGAAGCCCACAGTTACGAGCAGTACTTC.

DNA of the CDR3: TGCGCCAGCAGCTTTCGGACAGGGGGTTCGGCCCAGTACTTC. This encodes CASSFRTGGSAQYF. This chain joins TRBV5-1 and TRBJ2-5; 10 positions match TRBD1. With V trimmed by 2 bases and J by 9 bases, 7 bases remained unmatched. CDR1 is SGHRS, CDR2 YFSETQ, per germline. The CDR3 contains 14 residues.

The chain has TRBV5-4 and TRBJ2-1, with D tentatively TRBD1 (5 bases). Germline lookup yields CDR1 SGHNT and CDR2 YYREEE (reference sequence). Trimming cost V 0 bases and J 8 bases, with 12 bases left between them. This CDR3 region has 14 residues. In DNA, the CDR3 is TGTGCCAGCAGCTTGGCTGGGCAGGGCTATGAGCAGTTCTTC. Its protein product is CASSLAGQGYEQFF.

J is TRBJ1-2 and V is TRBV5-1; perhaps TRBD1 as D (6 bases). With 0 bases removed from V and 6 bases from J, the gap between germline ends came to 15 bases. CDR1 and CDR2 (germline): SGHRS, YFSETQ. This CDR3 is 15 amino acids long. The CDR3 reads CASSLDRGALDGYTF. The CDR3 DNA reads as TGCGCCAGCAGCTTGGACCGGGGGGCGCTTGATGGCTACACCTTC.

The chain has TRBV5-8 and TRBJ2-1; 10 nucleotides line up with TRBD2. This CDR3 has 15 amino acids. V lost 4 bases, J lost 6 bases, and 7 bases stayed unmatched. The germline V gene has CDR1 SGHTS and CDR2 YDEGEE. The CDR3 nucleotides read TGTGCCAGCAGCCCATCTAGCGGGAGTTTCAATGAGCAGTTCTTC. It yields the protein CASSPSSGSFNEQFF. Based on the CDR3 plus reference TRBV5-8 and TRBJ2-1, the full variable domain is EAGVTQSPTHLIKTRGQQATLRCSPISGHTSVYWYQQALGLGLQFLLWYDEGEERNRGNFPPRFSGRQFPNYSSELNVNALELEDSALYLCASSPSSGSFNEQFFGPGTRLTVL.

A few counts support this clone. The DNA for the CDR3 is TGTGCCAGCAGTTCCACCTCATCGGGGCAGCCCCAGCATTTT. Amino acids: CASSSTSSGQPQHF. The chain links TRBV6-5 to TRBJ1-5; no firm D call. In germline, CDR1 is MNHEY, CDR2 SVGAGI. V gave up 4 bases and J gave up 7 bases, with 14 bases separating them. CDR3 size: 14 residues.

The rearrangement uses TRBV9 and TRBJ2-1, with TRBD2 identical over 13 bases. CDR1 SGDLS and CDR2 YYNGEE come from the germline V gene. CDR3 length: 17 residues. The trim removed 4 bases at V and 0 bases at J, leaving 4 bases unmatched. CDR3 sequence reads: CASSLRLAGGSYNEQFF. CDR3 sequence (DNA): TGTGCCAGCAGCCTACGACTAGCGGGAGGCTCCTACAATGAGCAGTTCTTC.

The chain employs TRBV9 and TRBJ2-1, with 9 bases fitting TRBD1. The V segment lost 0 bases and the J segment 13 bases; nucleotides outside the gene matches: 5. The germline gives CDR1 SGDLS, CDR2 YYNGEE. This CDR3 has 13 amino acids. This chain's CDR3 is CASSVAGQGRQFF. In nucleotides, the CDR3 is TGTGCCAGCAGCGTAGCGGGACAGGGCAGACAGTTCTTC.

The V call is TRBV4-3, the J call TRBJ2-3, with a weak D call TRBD1 (8 bases). V gave up 1 base and J gave up 5 bases, with 16 bases separating them. CDR1 is LGHNA and CDR2 is YSLEER in the germline V gene. The CDR3 has 16 residues. The CDR3 DNA is TGCGCCAGCAGCCAAGTGCACAGGGGGGGGGAAGATACGCAGTATTTT. Translation: CASSQVHRGGEDTQYF.

This clone was observed a single time. The chain recombines TRBV19 with TRBJ1-3; TRBD1 agrees at 7 bases. This CDR3 spans 18 amino acids. Germline CDR1 reads LNHDA; CDR2 reads SQIVND (reference sequence). Losses at the gene ends were 8 bases for V and 1 base for J; bases not matched to a gene: 17. The CDR3 loop reads CASDNRGHSTLSGNTIYF. The CDR3 bases are TGTGCCAGTGACAACAGGGGCCACTCGACCCTTTCTGGAAACACCATATATTTT. The variable domain in full, with the rest retrieved from reference TRBV19 and TRBJ1-3, is DGGITQSPKYLFRKEGQNVTLSCEQNLNHDAMYWYRQDPGQGLRLIYYSQIVNDFQKGDIAEGYSVSREKKESFPLTVTSAQKNPTAFYLCASDNRGHSTLSGNTIYFGEGSWLTVV.

The chain employs TRBV7-3 and TRBJ1-1; D is undetermined. V was shortened by 1 base and J by 6 bases, with 9 bases between the two germline ends. The CDR3 is 13 residues long. The germline V gene has CDR1 SGHTA and CDR2 FQGTGA. CDR3 nucleotide sequence: TGTGCCAGCAGCTTAAATAGCGGAGCTGAAGCTTTCTTT. It yields the protein CASSLNSGAEAFF.

The genes are TRBV9 and TRBJ1-6; perhaps TRBD1 as D (5 bases). This CDR3 region has 14 residues. Trimming shortened V by 2 bases and J by 6 bases, and 9 bases separated the two germline ends. Germline values: CDR1 SGDLS, CDR2 YYNGEE. The CDR3 region has the DNA TGTGCCAGCAGCGTTTCCGGGGGTAATTCACCCCTCCACTTT. This translates into CASSVSGGNSPLHF.

The chain is built from TRBV4-1 and TRBJ1-2; tentatively, D is TRBD1 (5 bases). Germline assignment: CDR1 MGHRA and CDR2 YSYEKL. CDR3 size: 15 residues. The ends were cut back, 0 bases at V and 5 bases at J, with 13 bases in the middle. CDR3 sequence: CASSQEQGNSYGYTF. The CDR3 region has the DNA TGCGCCAGCAGCCAAGAGCAGGGCAATTCGTATGGCTACACCTTC.

J is TRBJ1-5 and V is TRBV11-2, with a tentative D call TRBD1 (6 bases). This CDR3 has 15 residues. Trimming took 3 bases from V and 6 from J, leaving 15 bases between them. Germline V gene lookup returns CDR1 SGHAT and CDR2 FQNNGV. CDR3 amino acids: CASSLGDGGSQPQHF. Written as DNA, the CDR3 is TGTGCCAGCAGCTTGGGGGATGGGGGCAGTCAGCCCCAGCATTTT.

This chain uses TRBV6-1 with TRBJ2-7; 7 nucleotides match TRBD1. The CDR3 is 14 residues long. Germline CDR1 reads MNHNS; CDR2 reads SASEGT. J lost 5 bases, V lost 7 bases, and 11 bases had no gene match. The chain's CDR3 is CASKQDRVFNEQYF. For the CDR3, the DNA is TGTGCCAGCAAACAAGACAGGGTTTTTAACGAGCAGTACTTC.

The chain employs TRBV7-9 and TRBJ2-7; D is possibly TRBD2 (5 bases). Germline CDR1 reads SEHNR; CDR2 reads FQNEAQ (reference sequence). The V and J ends lost 3 bases and 3 bases respectively, with 24 bases between them. The CDR3 has 18 amino acids. DNA for the CDR3: TGTGCCAGCAGCTTTGGCACCACTGAGGAAAGCGGACTCTACGAGCAGTACTTC. Residues: CASSFGTTEESGLYEQYF.

The chain is built from TRBV6-6 and TRBJ2-2; 9 nucleotides agree with TRBD1. Germline V lookup: CDR1 MNHNY, CDR2 SVGAGI (reference sequence). The CDR3 sequence is 15 residues long. J was trimmed by 3 bases and V by 5 bases; bases with no gene match: 4. DNA of the CDR3: TGTGCCAGCAGTCCTACAGGGGGCGACACCGGGGAGCTGTTTTTT. Translation: CASSPTGGDTGELFF.

This clone came up many times. V and J are TRBV6-1 and TRBJ2-7; 7 bases fit TRBD2. The CDR3 contains 13 residues. Germline trimming cut 7 bases from V and 3 bases from J; bases unmatched to any gene: 6. Germline assignment: CDR1 MNHNS and CDR2 SASEGT. CDR3 nucleotides: TGTGCCAGCAACCGGGGCGGGAGCTACGAGCAGTACTTC. Translation: CASNRGGSYEQYF.

This chain uses TRBV19 with TRBJ2-2; 12 nucleotides agree with TRBD1. Trimming took 8 bases from V and 7 from J; bases not matched to a gene: 5. CDR3 length equals 14 residues. Germline V lookup: CDR1 LNHDA, CDR2 SQIVND (reference sequence). CDR3 bases: TGTGCCAGTCTCGGGACAGGGGGCATCGGGGAGCTGTTTTTT. Translating it yields CASLGTGGIGELFF.

V and J are TRBV30 and TRBJ1-1; D is perhaps TRBD1 (6 bases). The germline V gene has CDR1 GTSNPN and CDR2 SVGIG (reference sequence). This CDR3 has 14 residues. V was cut by 0 bases and J by 6 bases, with 14 bases left in between. The CDR3 DNA reads TGTGCCTGGAGTGTGGGCAGGGGATCCGCTGAAGCTTTCTTT. As protein: CAWSVGRGSAEAFF.